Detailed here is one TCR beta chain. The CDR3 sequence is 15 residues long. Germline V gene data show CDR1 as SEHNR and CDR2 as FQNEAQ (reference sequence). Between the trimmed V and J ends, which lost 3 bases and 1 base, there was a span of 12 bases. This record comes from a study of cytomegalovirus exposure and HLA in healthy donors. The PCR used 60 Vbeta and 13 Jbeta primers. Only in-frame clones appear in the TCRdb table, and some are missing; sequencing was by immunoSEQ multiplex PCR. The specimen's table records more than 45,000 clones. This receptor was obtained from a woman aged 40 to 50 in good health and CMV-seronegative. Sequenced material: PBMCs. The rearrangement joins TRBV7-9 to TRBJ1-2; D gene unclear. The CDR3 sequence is CASSFFQEVNYGYTF. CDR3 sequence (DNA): TGTGCCAGCAGCTTCTTCCAAGAGGTTAACTATGGCTACACCTTC. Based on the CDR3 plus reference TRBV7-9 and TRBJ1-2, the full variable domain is DTGVSQNPRHKITKRGQNVTFRCDPISEHNRLYWYRQTLGQGPEFLTYFQNEAQLEKSRLLSDRFSAERPKGSFSTLEIQRTEQGDSAMYLCASSFFQEVNYGYTFGSGTRLTVV.